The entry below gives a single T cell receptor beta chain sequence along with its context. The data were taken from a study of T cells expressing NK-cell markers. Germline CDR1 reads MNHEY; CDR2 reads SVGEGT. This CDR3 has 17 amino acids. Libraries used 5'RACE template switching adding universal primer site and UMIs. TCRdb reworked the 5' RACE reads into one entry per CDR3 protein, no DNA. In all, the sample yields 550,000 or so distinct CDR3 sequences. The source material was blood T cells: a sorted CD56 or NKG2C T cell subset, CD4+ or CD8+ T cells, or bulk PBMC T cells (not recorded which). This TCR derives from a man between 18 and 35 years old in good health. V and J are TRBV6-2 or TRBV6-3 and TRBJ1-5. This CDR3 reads CASSYSGPVGVNQPQHF.